This entry lists 24 T cell receptor beta chains sequenced from one sample in a study of blood T cell repertoires in COVID-19. Using immunoSEQ multiplex PCR, the repertoire was profiled, and TCRdb retains in-frame clones only, with some absent. The table shows around 53,000 clones, with roughly 77% occurring only once. Sequencing used peripheral blood. Receptors were obtained from a man in his 70s with active or convalescent COVID-19.

This clone was counted once. This chain connects TRBV6-6 to TRBJ1-2, with TRBD1 as a possible D gene (5 bases). Germline V CDR1 and CDR2: MNHNY, SVGAGI (reference sequence). The CDR3 spans 15 residues. Trimming pared 5 bases from V and 8 bases from J, leaving 21 bases between. The DNA for the CDR3 is TGTGCCAGCAGTGACGGCTTCAGGGTTCCTCGCGGCTACACCTTC. Its protein product is CASSDGFRVPRGYTF.

The chain uses TRBV6-2 or TRBV6-3 and TRBJ2-3; 7 bases align to TRBD2. CDR1 is MNHEY, CDR2 SVGEGT, per germline. This CDR3 has 14 residues. V lost 5 bases, J lost 0 bases, and 2 bases stayed unmatched. The CDR3 here is CASSPGLSTDTQYF. The CDR3 nucleotides are TGTGCCAGCAGTCCGGGACTAAGCACAGATACGCAGTATTTT.

V usage is TRBV24-1 and J usage is TRBJ2-5, with 13 positions matching TRBD2. CDR3 length equals 16 residues. Germline V CDR1 and CDR2: KGHDR, SFDVKD. J was trimmed by 3 bases and V by 3 bases; bases with no gene match: 3. Here the CDR3 DNA reads TGTGCCACCAGTGATCCCGGGACTAGCGGGAAAGAGACCCAGTACTTC. This translates into CATSDPGTSGKETQYF.

The gene calls are TRBV27 and TRBJ2-7, with D perhaps TRBD2 (6 bases). CDR1 MNHEY and CDR2 SMNVEV come from the germline V gene (reference sequence). The length of the CDR3 is 14 residues. V lost 2 bases to trimming and J lost 2 bases, with 10 bases between them. CDR3 nucleotide sequence: TGTGCCAGCAGTTTAAACGGGGGAGCCTACGAGCAGTACTTC. Translation: CASSLNGGAYEQYF.

The genes are TRBV4-2 and TRBJ2-3; 8 bases fit TRBD2. The trim removed 0 bases at V and 4 bases at J, leaving 6 bases unmatched. CDR1 and CDR2 (germline): LGHNA, YNFKEQ. The CDR3 is 16 amino acids. CDR3 sequence reads: CASSQDPGGSADTQYF. The CDR3, as DNA: TGTGCCAGCAGCCAAGACCCGGGGGGGAGCGCAGATACGCAGTATTTT.

V is TRBV19 and J is TRBJ2-1; D is perhaps TRBD1 (6 bases). V shed 0 bases and J shed 10 bases, with 10 bases lying between them. The CDR3 is 13 residues long. The germline V gene encodes CDR1 LNHDA and CDR2 SQIVND (reference sequence). The CDR3 spells CASSIDLQGEQFF. The CDR3 DNA reads as TGTGCCAGTAGTATAGATCTTCAGGGGGAGCAGTTCTTC. The full variable domain, completed using reference TRBV19 and TRBJ2-1, is DGGITQSPKYLFRKEGQNVTLSCEQNLNHDAMYWYRQDPGQGLRLIYYSQIVNDFQKGDIAEGYSVSREKKESFPLTVTSAQKNPTAFYLCASSIDLQGEQFFGPGTRLTVL.

This clone has a handful of counts. The chain joins TRBV7-2 to TRBJ1-1, with a possible D match to TRBD1 (6 bases). Germline V lookup: CDR1 SGHTA, CDR2 FQGNSA. The CDR3 covers 13 residues. Trimming removed 6 bases from V and 4 bases from J, with 12 bases in between. CDR3 nucleotide sequence: TGTGCCAGCAGACCCCAGGGGTCCACTGAAGCTTTCTTT. Translation: CASRPQGSTEAFF.

V usage is TRBV7-2 and J usage is TRBJ1-5; weak D call: TRBD1 (6 bases). Trimming pared 6 bases from V and 7 bases from J, leaving 16 bases between. There are 14 residues in the CDR3. Germline values: CDR1 SGHTA, CDR2 FQGNSA. The CDR3 DNA reads as TGTGCCAGCAGTCCGGACCAGGGGCGCCAGCCCCAGCATTTT. Its translation is CASSPDQGRQPQHF.

This clone turned up a few times. V and J are TRBV20-1 and TRBJ2-5, with D perhaps TRBD1 (5 bases). V was trimmed by 3 bases and J by 5 bases, leaving 16 bases between them. Germline-derived CDR1 and CDR2 are DFQATT and SNEGSKA (reference sequence). The CDR3 loop spans 14 amino acids. The CDR3 loop reads CSASAGQFGETQYF. The CDR3 nucleotides read TGCAGTGCTAGTGCTGGACAATTCGGGGAGACCCAGTACTTC.

The chain combines TRBV7-9 with TRBJ1-5; D perhaps matches TRBD1 (6 bases). Trimming shortened V by 4 bases and J by 3 bases, and 10 bases separated the two germline ends. CDR1 and CDR2 (germline): SEHNR, FQNEAQ (reference sequence). The length of the CDR3 is 14 residues. In DNA form, the CDR3 reads TGTGCCAGCAGCTCTGCAGGGGCCAATCAGCCCCAGCATTTT. Protein: CASSSAGANQPQHF. The whole variable domain, remainder taken from reference TRBV7-9 and TRBJ1-5, is DTGVSQNPRHKITKRGQNVTFRCDPISEHNRLYWYRQTLGQGPEFLTYFQNEAQLEKSRLLSDRFSAERPKGSFSTLEIQRTEQGDSAMYLCASSSAGANQPQHFGDGTRLSIL.

This clone appeared a few times. V usage is TRBV5-1 and J usage is TRBJ1-1, with TRBD1 as a possible D gene (6 bases). The CDR3 covers 14 residues. V was trimmed by 4 bases and J by 1 base, leaving 11 bases between them. Germline assignment: CDR1 SGHRS and CDR2 YFSETQ. CDR3 sequence: CASSLGQSNTEAFF. CDR3 nucleotides: TGCGCCAGCAGCCTGGGACAATCGAACACTGAAGCTTTCTTT.

This chain links TRBV7-2 with TRBJ2-1; 9 nucleotides align to TRBD2. The J segment lost 10 bases and the V segment lost 1 base, leaving 5 bases of the junction unmatched. The germline V gene has CDR1 SGHTA and CDR2 FQGNSA. The CDR3 runs 14 residues. This CDR3 reads CASSLDGGGAEQFF. CDR3 nucleotide sequence: TGTGCCAGCAGCTTAGATGGCGGGGGGGCCGAGCAGTTCTTC.

V and J are TRBV9 and TRBJ2-7; the match to TRBD2 covers 7 bases. This CDR3 has 14 residues. CDR1 is SGDLS, CDR2 YYNGEE, per germline. Germline trimming cut 0 bases from V and 6 bases from J; bases unmatched to any gene: 6. The CDR3 sequence: CASSVGAGAFEQYF. The CDR3 nucleotides read TGTGCCAGCAGCGTAGGGGCGGGAGCCTTCGAGCAGTACTTC.

This chain links TRBV7-2 with TRBJ2-5; 10 nucleotides align to TRBD2. Germline values: CDR1 SGHTA, CDR2 FQGNSA. The V segment lost 2 bases and the J segment 4 bases; nucleotides outside the gene matches: 10. CDR3 length equals 17 residues. The CDR3 DNA reads as TGTGCCAGCAGCTTATTTCGGACTAGCGGAATCCCAGAGACCCAGTACTTC. Amino acid sequence: CASSLFRTSGIPETQYF.

V gene TRBV7-6 combines with J gene TRBJ1-6; D is possibly TRBD1 (6 bases). V dropped 6 bases and J dropped 10 bases, with 19 bases sitting between them. The CDR3 has 15 residues. CDR1 is SGHVS, CDR2 FNYEAQ, per germline. The CDR3 spells CASSRDGVQGSPLHF. CDR3 in DNA: TGTGCCAGCAGTCGCGACGGGGTACAGGGATCACCCCTCCACTTT.

In DNA, the CDR3 is TGCGCCAGCAGCTTGGAAGGGATAGGAGGTGAAAAACTGTTTTTT. Residues: CASSLEGIGGEKLFF. The J gene is TRBJ1-4, the V gene TRBV5-1; no clear D gene. The CDR3 length is 15 residues. V lost 0 bases to trimming and J lost 7 bases, with 13 bases between them. The germline V gene has CDR1 SGHRS and CDR2 YFSETQ.

This chain joins TRBV19 and TRBJ1-2, with 9 bases fitting TRBD1. V shed 8 bases and J 5 bases; nucleotides not matched to a gene: 9. The CDR3 sequence is 14 residues long. Germline V gene lookup returns CDR1 LNHDA and CDR2 SQIVND (reference sequence). Here the CDR3 reads CASVRDRGLYGYTF. CDR3 nucleotides: TGTGCCAGTGTACGTGACAGGGGGTTGTATGGCTACACCTTC.

Ten or more counts support this clone. The V call is TRBV6-5, the J call TRBJ1-2; tentative D call: TRBD1 (6 bases). Germline V gene data show CDR1 as MNHEY and CDR2 as SVGAGI. The CDR3 extends over 13 amino acids. Trimming left V 6 bases short and J 3 bases short, with 11 bases between. Written as DNA, the CDR3 is TGTGCCAGCAGCCCAGGGGATTACTATGGCTACACCTTC. Residues: CASSPGDYYGYTF.

The V and J genes are TRBV7-2 and TRBJ2-2, with TRBD1 as a possible D gene (8 bases). The V end lost 5 bases, the J end lost 6 bases, and 16 bases lay between the germline ends. This CDR3 is 15 amino acids long. Germline loops: CDR1 SGHTA, CDR2 FQGNSA. The CDR3 protein is CASSRGQGGAGELFF. CDR3 DNA: TGTGCCAGCAGCCGCGGACAGGGAGGGGCCGGGGAGCTGTTTTTT. The whole variable domain, filled in from reference TRBV7-2 and TRBJ2-2, reads GAGVSQSPSNKVTEKGKDVELRCDPISGHTALYWYRQSLGQGLEFLIYFQGNSAPDKSGLPSDRFSAERTGGSVSTLTIQRTQQEDSAVYLCASSRGQGGAGELFFGEGSRLTVL.

The rearrangement joins TRBV5-5 to TRBJ2-3; 9 bases line up with TRBD1. With V trimmed by 1 base and J by 4 bases, 10 bases remained unmatched. The CDR3 contains 17 residues. The germline CDR1 and CDR2 sequences are SGHKS and YYEKEE (reference sequence). Here the CDR3 DNA reads TGTGCCAGCAGCTTGTCCGGCGGAGGACAGGGGCCAGATACGCAGTATTTT. Its translation: CASSLSGGGQGPDTQYF.

The chain combines TRBV29-1 with TRBJ2-5; the match to TRBD2 covers 8 bases. V was pared by 1 base and J by 1 base, with 5 bases of the junction left unmatched. CDR1 is SQVTM, CDR2 ANQGSEA, per germline. CDR3 length: 15 residues. CDR3 sequence reads: CSVEGVAGLQETQYF. The CDR3 nucleotides read TGCAGCGTTGAAGGGGTAGCGGGGCTCCAAGAGACCCAGTACTTC. The entire variable domain, with the rest obtained from reference TRBV29-1 and TRBJ2-5, is as follows: SAVISQKPSRDICQRGTSLTIQCQVDSQVTMMFWYRQQPGQSLTLIATANQGSEATYESGFVIDKFPISRPNLTFSTLTVSNMSPEDSSIYLCSVEGVAGLQETQYFGPGTRLLVL.

CDR3 nucleotide sequence: TGTGCCAGCAGGGGCCAGGCAGCAGGAAACACCATATATTTT. Translation: CASRGQAAGNTIYF. The chain has TRBV2 and TRBJ1-3; D ambiguous. The V end was cut by 6 bases, the J end by 4 bases, with 13 bases between. The CDR3 is 14 amino acids. Germline V gives CDR1 SNHLY, CDR2 FYNNEI.

This chain joins TRBV7-6 and TRBJ1-1; D is possibly TRBD1 (5 bases). Trimming cost V 4 bases and J 7 bases, with 13 bases left between them. The CDR3 runs to 13 residues. Germline V gene data show CDR1 as SGHVS and CDR2 as FNYEAQ. The CDR3 DNA is TGTGCCAGCAGCTCCAGCCGACAGAGTGAAGCTTTCTTT. This translates into CASSSSRQSEAFF.

The chain carries TRBV11-2 and TRBJ2-7; D uncertain. Germline V lookup: CDR1 SGHAT, CDR2 FQNNGV. V was cut by 5 bases and J by 0 bases, with 8 bases left in between. The CDR3 is 13 amino acids. CDR3 sequence reads: CASSDSPSYEQYF. The CDR3 region has the DNA TGTGCCAGCAGCGATAGTCCCTCCTACGAGCAGTACTTC.